One and the same sample provided the 31 T cell receptor beta chains below, sequenced in a study of PD-L1 blockade in urothelial cancer. Time point here: peripheral blood 6 weeks after treatment start. Clones were read by immunoSEQ multiplex PCR, and TCRdb kept only the in-frame ones, dropping some. The sample lists more than 30,000 clones; roughly nine tenths were seen once. Sequenced here: PBMCs, sampled around atezolizumab (anti-PD-L1) treatment. The receptors stem from a man at least 80 years old with urothelial cancer.

This clone was detected once. CDR3 DNA sequence: TGTGCCAGCAGCTTAGACTCGACAGGGGGTATCGCTGAAGCTTTCTTT. This codes for CASSLDSTGGIAEAFF. The gene calls are TRBV7-9 and TRBJ1-1; 9 bases align to TRBD1. The CDR3 is 16 residues long. The junction had 9 bases not matched to a gene; V was cut back by 1 base and J by 6 bases. Germline V lookup: CDR1 SEHNR, CDR2 FQNEAQ (reference sequence).

The chain uses TRBV5-1 and TRBJ2-5; 14 bases align to TRBD2. Germline CDR1 SGHRS, CDR2 YFSETQ. The trim removed 1 base at V and 3 bases at J, leaving 2 bases unmatched. This CDR3 contains 16 residues. Here the CDR3 reads CASSLRLAGGEETQYF. The CDR3, as DNA: TGCGCCAGCAGCTTGAGACTAGCGGGAGGGGAAGAGACCCAGTACTTC.

The genes are TRBV9 and TRBJ2-1; 9 bases fit TRBD2. The germline gives CDR1 SGDLS, CDR2 YYNGEE. J gave up 5 bases and V 0 bases, and 3 bases lay outside the gene matches. There are 15 residues in the CDR3. This CDR3 is CASSVGTSDDNEQFF. Written as DNA, the CDR3 is TGTGCCAGCAGCGTAGGGACTAGCGATGACAATGAGCAGTTCTTC.

The CDR3 region is CASRVPAGGPGELFF. The CDR3 DNA is TGTGCCAGCAGGGTTCCAGCAGGGGGGCCCGGGGAGCTGTTTTTT. The chain is built from TRBV27 and TRBJ2-2; D might be TRBD1 (7 bases). The CDR3 spans 15 residues. The germline V and J ends were trimmed by 6 bases and 6 bases, with 17 bases remaining between them. Germline values: CDR1 MNHEY, CDR2 SMNVEV (reference sequence).

The sample holds a few counts of this clone. A junction end diverges from the germline sequence, so it may reflect a read error. V gene TRBV29-1 combines with J gene TRBJ2-1, with 8 bases lining up with TRBD2. Germline values: CDR1 SQVTM, CDR2 ANQGSEA. CDR3 length: 10 amino acids. CDR3 DNA sequence: TGCAGCGCAAGCGGGAGACCACGGATCTTC. This encodes CSASGRPRIF.

The chain links TRBV13 to TRBJ2-3; a possible D gene is TRBD2 (5 bases). There are 13 residues in the CDR3. The ends were cut back, 5 bases at V and 5 bases at J, with 11 bases in the middle. From germline, CDR1 is PRHDT and CDR2 FYEKMQ (reference sequence). CDR3 region: CASSLRAVDTQYF. The CDR3 nucleotides are TGTGCCAGCAGCCTGAGAGCGGTAGATACGCAGTATTTT.

The sample holds a few counts of this clone. The chain links TRBV4-1 to TRBJ2-7; 8 positions agree with TRBD1. The length of the CDR3 is 14 residues. CDR1 and CDR2 from the germline V gene are MGHRA and YSYEKL. V dropped 3 bases and J dropped 0; count of bases not matched to a gene: 1. The CDR3 region has the DNA TGCGCCAGCAGCCAGGGACAGGTCTCCTACGAGCAGTACTTC. Amino acid sequence: CASSQGQVSYEQYF.

The chain uses TRBV30 and TRBJ1-2; no clear D. The CDR3 loop spans 15 amino acids. CDR1 and CDR2 from the germline V gene are GTSNPN and SVGIG (reference sequence). V was clipped by 0 bases and J by 2 bases, with 13 bases between them. The CDR3 is CAWSVGGLRNYGYTF. CDR3 DNA sequence: TGTGCCTGGAGTGTTGGAGGACTGAGAAACTATGGCTACACCTTC.

Details on this clone: Other DNA sequences in the same sample also yield this CDR3. The chain joins TRBV7-2 to TRBJ2-1; a possible D gene is TRBD2 (5 bases). The CDR3 is made up of 15 amino acids. Germline lookup yields CDR1 SGHTA and CDR2 FQGNSA. V gave up 5 bases and J gave up 0 bases, with 11 bases separating them. CDR3: CASSPSGSSYNEQFF. CDR3 DNA sequence: TGTGCCAGCAGCCCCAGCGGCAGCTCCTACAATGAGCAGTTCTTC.

This chain joins TRBV29-1 and TRBJ2-7, with TRBD2 matching over 11 bases. Trimming removed 4 bases from V and 7 bases from J; junction bases left unmatched: 12. The CDR3 is made up of 15 amino acids. Germline V gene sequence: CDR1 SQVTM, CDR2 ANQGSEA. The CDR3 loop is CSVGRTSGPGTEQYF. CDR3 sequence (DNA): TGCAGCGTTGGGAGGACTAGCGGGCCAGGGACTGAGCAGTACTTC.

The gene calls are TRBV11-2 and TRBJ1-4; D uncertain. The CDR3 loop spans 13 amino acids. The germline V gene encodes CDR1 SGHAT and CDR2 FQNNGV. The V and J ends lost 3 bases and 8 bases respectively, with 10 bases between them. The CDR3 reads CASSLAGSEKLFF. The CDR3 region has the DNA TGTGCCAGCAGCTTGGCGGGATCGGAAAAACTGTTTTTT.

The chain combines TRBV18 with TRBJ2-7, with TRBD2 matching over 14 bases. There are 15 residues in the CDR3. Trimming cost V 3 bases and J 2 bases; bases outside gene matches: 0. The V gene's germline CDR1 is KGHSH and CDR2 LQKENI. The CDR3, as DNA: TGTGCCAGCTCACCGGGACTAGCGGGAGCCTACGAGCAGTACTTC. Its protein is CASSPGLAGAYEQYF.

The CDR3 is CASSLGQGAGANVLTF. CDR3 sequence (DNA): TGTGCCAGCAGCTTAGGACAGGGGGCCGGGGCCAACGTCCTGACTTTC. The rearrangement links TRBV7-6 to TRBJ2-6, with 10 bases aligning to TRBD1. CDR3 length equals 16 residues. Losses at the gene ends were 1 base for V and 4 bases for J; bases not matched to a gene: 1. Germline V gene lookup returns CDR1 SGHVS and CDR2 FNYEAQ. The full variable domain, in which reference TRBV7-6 and TRBJ2-6 provide the parts outside the CDR3, is GAGVSQSPRYKVTKRGQDVALRCDPISGHVSLYWYRQALGQGPEFLTYFNYEAQQDKSGLPNDRFSAERPEGSISTLTIQRTEQRDSAMYRCASSLGQGAGANVLTFGAGSRLTVL.

The chain is built from TRBV5-1 and TRBJ1-4; D gene uncertain. With 7 bases removed from V and 4 bases from J, the gap between germline ends came to 11 bases. The length of the CDR3 is 13 residues. Looked up from germline, CDR1 is SGHRS and CDR2 is YFSETQ. The CDR3 coding sequence is TGCGCCAGCCGAGAACCGCATAATGAAAAACTGTTTTTT. It specifies CASREPHNEKLFF.

This clone has only one observation. CDR3 protein: CASIRTAGNTIYF. The CDR3 DNA sequence: TGTGCCAGTATTCGGACTGCTGGAAACACCATATATTTT. The chain has TRBV19 and TRBJ1-3; D gene ambiguous. There are 13 residues in the CDR3. Trimming took 7 bases from V and 2 from J, leaving 9 bases between them. Germline V gene data show CDR1 as LNHDA and CDR2 as SQIVND (reference sequence).

This sequence joins TRBV5-1 and TRBJ2-2; 11 bases fit TRBD1. The J segment lost 0 bases and the V segment lost 4 bases, leaving 5 bases of the junction unmatched. The CDR3 has 17 amino acids. Germline loops: CDR1 SGHRS, CDR2 YFSETQ. The CDR3 DNA sequence: TGCGCCAGCAGCCCTCCGGGACAGGGGGCGAACACCGGGGAGCTGTTTTTT. Its protein product is CASSPPGQGANTGELFF.

This chain uses TRBV9 with TRBJ1-2; TRBD1 matches at 7 bases. Looked up from germline, CDR1 is SGDLS and CDR2 is YYNGEE. J was trimmed by 7 bases and V by 5 bases; bases with no gene match: 11. This CDR3 has 14 amino acids. The chain's CDR3 is CASSPHQGVSGYTF. The CDR3 DNA reads TGTGCCAGCAGTCCCCACCAGGGGGTTAGTGGCTACACCTTC. Full variable domain (missing parts from reference TRBV9 and TRBJ1-2): DSGVTQTPKHLITATGQRVTLRCSPRSGDLSVYWYQQSLDQGLQFLIQYYNGEERAKGNILERFSAQQFPDLHSELNLSSLELGDSALYFCASSPHQGVSGYTFGSGTRLTVV.

This rearrangement joins TRBV29-1 to TRBJ2-3; TRBD2 matches 7 bases. CDR3 length: 13 residues. In germline, CDR1 is SQVTM, CDR2 ANQGSEA. With V trimmed by 8 bases and J by 6 bases, 11 bases remained unmatched. The CDR3, as DNA: TGCAGCTTCCAAGCGGGGTCCGTGGATACGCAGTATTTT. The encoded protein is CSFQAGSVDTQYF.

This sequence joins TRBV30 and TRBJ2-1, with 9 nucleotides matching TRBD2. This CDR3 is 15 amino acids long. CDR1 is GTSNPN and CDR2 is SVGIG in the germline V gene (reference sequence). Trimming cost V 5 bases and J 4 bases; bases outside gene matches: 9. As DNA, the CDR3 is TGTGCCTGGGGCGCGGGAGGGCCGTCATACAATGAGCAGTTCTTC. Residues: CAWGAGGPSYNEQFF. The full variable domain, rest sourced from reference TRBV30 and TRBJ2-1, is SQTIHQWPATLVQPVGSPLSLECTVEGTSNPNLYWYRQAAGRGLQLLFYSVGIGQISSEVPQNLSASRPQDRQFILSSKKLLLSDSGFYLCAWGAGGPSYNEQFFGPGTRLTVL.

V gene TRBV12-5 combines with J gene TRBJ1-1, with a possible D match to TRBD1 (6 bases). The CDR3 is 14 amino acids. Germline V gene lookup returns CDR1 LGHNT and CDR2 FRNRAP. Trimming stripped 7 bases from V and 1 base from J, with 13 bases between. The CDR3, as DNA: TGTGCTAGTGCCTTGGGACATCCGAACACTGAAGCTTTCTTT. As protein: CASALGHPNTEAFF.

The genes are TRBV27 and TRBJ1-2; 8 bases are shared with TRBD1. The CDR3 extends over 14 amino acids. Germline trimming cut 4 bases from V and 4 bases from J; bases unmatched to any gene: 5. Germline CDR1 is MNHEY and CDR2 is SMNVEV (reference sequence). The CDR3 loop reads CASSSTGVLYGYTF. In DNA, the CDR3 is TGTGCCAGCAGTTCGACAGGGGTCCTCTATGGCTACACCTTC.

The rearrangement joins TRBV5-1 to TRBJ2-5, with 9 positions matching TRBD1. The CDR3 runs to 14 residues. The germline CDR1 and CDR2 sequences are SGHRS and YFSETQ. V trimming: 2 bases; J trimming: 2 bases; junction bases outside the gene matches: 1. The CDR3 reads CASSLQGAQETQYF. The CDR3 DNA is TGCGCCAGCAGCTTACAGGGGGCTCAAGAGACCCAGTACTTC.

As to this clone: An end of the junction does not agree with germline; a read error may underlie this. The rearrangement uses TRBV15 and TRBJ1-1; D ambiguous. This CDR3 is built from 13 residues. Germline V gene data show CDR1 as LNHNV and CDR2 as YYDKDF (reference sequence). The CDR3 is CATGRGSDTEAFF. The CDR3 DNA follows: TGTGCCACCGGCAGAGGTTCGGACACTGAAGCTTTCTTT.

The genes are TRBV10-2 and TRBJ2-2, with TRBD1 as a possible D gene (6 bases). The germline V gene has CDR1 WSHSY and CDR2 SAAADI. CDR3 size: 13 residues. The V gene lost 10 bases and the J gene lost 4 bases, with 13 bases spanning the gap. In nucleotides, the CDR3 is TGCGCCAACCCCAAGACAGGCACCGGGGAGCTGTTTTTT. This gives the protein CANPKTGTGELFF.

The chain has TRBV6-6 and TRBJ2-5; 11 nucleotides match TRBD2. With V trimmed by 5 bases and J by 4 bases, 6 bases remained unmatched. The CDR3 totals 15 residues. Germline loops: CDR1 MNHNY, CDR2 SVGAGI (reference sequence). CDR3 sequence (DNA): TGTGCCAGCAGTCTGCGACTAGCGGGAACAGAGACCCAGTACTTC. Its translation is CASSLRLAGTETQYF.

The genes are TRBV2 and TRBJ1-3, with 7 bases lining up with TRBD1. V was pared by 7 bases and J by 2 bases, with 5 bases of the junction left unmatched. The CDR3 is made up of 14 amino acids. The V gene's germline CDR1 is SNHLY and CDR2 FYNNEI. DNA for the CDR3: TGTGCCAGCACGGGCAGGGGGGCTGGAAACACCATATATTTT. Its translation: CASTGRGAGNTIYF.

The chain is built from TRBV25-1 and TRBJ1-2, with D possibly being TRBD1 (5 bases). Per germline, CDR1 MGHDK and CDR2 SYGVNS. With 2 bases removed from V and 0 bases from J, the gap between germline ends came to 10 bases. This CDR3 has 15 amino acids. CDR3 nucleotide sequence: TGTGCCAGCAGTGAAGGGGGGGGAACTAACTATGGCTACACCTTC. Its protein is CASSEGGGTNYGYTF.

Only one count was recorded for this clone. This rearrangement joins TRBV2 to TRBJ1-4; D possibly corresponds to TRBD1 (6 bases). V lost 11 bases and J 6 bases, leaving 16 bases between the germline ends. CDR1 and CDR2 (germline): SNHLY, FYNNEI. The CDR3 runs 13 residues. The CDR3 DNA follows: TGTGCCGGTCTAACAGGGTGGGATGAAAAACTGTTTTTT. Translating it yields CAGLTGWDEKLFF.

In nucleotides, the CDR3 is TGTGCCAGCAGTTACGGGGGGACTAATGAAAAACTGTTTTTT. Residues: CASSYGGTNEKLFF. This chain uses TRBV6-5 with TRBJ1-4, with a weak D call TRBD1 (5 bases). Germline V CDR1 and CDR2: MNHEY, SVGAGI. The V and J ends lost 2 bases and 2 bases respectively, with 6 bases between them. There are 14 residues in the CDR3.

The J gene is TRBJ2-1, the V gene TRBV7-9; 7 positions match TRBD2. Germline V gene lookup returns CDR1 SEHNR and CDR2 FQNEAQ (reference sequence). CDR3 size: 17 residues. V gave up 1 base and J gave up 4 bases; unmatched junction bases: 10. CDR3 region: CASSLGLLAETYNEQFF. The CDR3 nucleotides read TGTGCCAGCAGCTTAGGCCTCCTAGCGGAGACTTACAATGAGCAGTTCTTC.

This clone was counted between two and nine times. The V call is TRBV10-1, the J call TRBJ2-3; D remains unclear. The ends were cut back, 4 bases at V and 2 bases at J, with 13 bases in the middle. This CDR3 has 15 amino acids. CDR1 is WNHNN, CDR2 SYGVQD, per germline (reference sequence). The DNA for the CDR3 is TGCGCCAGCAGTGGGGCGCCCTTGTTCACAGATACGCAGTATTTT. This translates into CASSGAPLFTDTQYF.